This entry describes one TCR beta chain. Germline V gene sequence: CDR1 KGHSH, CDR2 LQKENI. This CDR3 is built from 13 residues. With 0 bases removed from V and 9 bases from J, the gap between germline ends came to 12 bases. The data stem from a study of blood T cell repertoires in COVID-19. The method was immunoSEQ multiplex PCR; TCRdb's version includes in-frame clones alone and lacks a portion of them. The sample has about 150,000 clones; approximately 73% are singletons. Sequencing was done on a sample of peripheral blood. The chain has TRBV18 and TRBJ2-7; D might be TRBD2 (5 bases). The TCR sequence derives from an elderly woman with acute or convalescent COVID-19. The CDR3 DNA reads as TGTGCCAGCTCACCACCGAATGGCGAGGGGCAGTACTTC. Its protein product is CASSPPNGEGQYF.